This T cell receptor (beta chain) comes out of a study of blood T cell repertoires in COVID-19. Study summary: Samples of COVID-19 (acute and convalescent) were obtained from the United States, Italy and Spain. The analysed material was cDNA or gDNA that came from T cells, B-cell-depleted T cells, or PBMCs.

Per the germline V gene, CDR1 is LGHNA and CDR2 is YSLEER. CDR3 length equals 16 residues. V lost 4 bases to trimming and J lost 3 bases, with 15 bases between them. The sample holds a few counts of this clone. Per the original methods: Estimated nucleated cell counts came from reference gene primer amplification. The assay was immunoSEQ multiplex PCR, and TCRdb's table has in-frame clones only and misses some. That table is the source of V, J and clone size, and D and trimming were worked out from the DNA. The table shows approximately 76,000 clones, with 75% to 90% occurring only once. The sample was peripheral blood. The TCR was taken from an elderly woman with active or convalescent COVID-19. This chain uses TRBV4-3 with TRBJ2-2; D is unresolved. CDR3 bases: TGCGCCAGCAGCCTCAACAGAAATTTCCACACCGGGGAGCTGTTTTTT. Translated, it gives CASSLNRNFHTGELFF.